Presented here are 10 T cell receptor beta chains from one specimen sequenced in a study of T cells in Graves' hyperthyroidism and ophthalmopathy. Researchers took RNA transcripts and amplified the TCR beta CDR3 regions from them. In the first-round RT-PCR of the TCR CDR3, the HTBI primer set was used. A single record per CDR3 protein comes from TCRdb applying MiXCR to the multiplex PCR reads. The table lists a few hundred thousand distinct CDR3 sequences, roughly 15% of them singletons. The sample comprised blood. Receptor source: a woman aged 60 to 75 with Graves' ophthalmopathy.

The chain combines TRBV7-3 with TRBJ2-3; 9 bases agree with TRBD2. The germline CDR1 and CDR2 sequences are SGHTA and FQGTGA. J lost 5 bases, V lost 4 bases, and 7 bases had no gene match. The CDR3 covers 15 residues. The CDR3 reads CASSSKLAGQDTQYF. CDR3 DNA: TGTGCCAGCAGCTCTAAACTAGCGGGCCAAGATACGCAGTATTTT.

This clonotype appeared many times. The rearrangement joins TRBV3-1 to TRBJ2-1; 9 nucleotides match TRBD2. The CDR3 is 16 residues long. Trimming removed 1 base from V and 4 bases from J; junction bases left unmatched: 5. The V gene's germline CDR1 is LGHDT and CDR2 YNNKEL (reference sequence). The CDR3 sequence is CASSQALAGLYNEQFF. Written as DNA, the CDR3 is TGTGCCAGCAGCCAAGCCCTAGCGGGATTATACAATGAGCAGTTCTTC.

The gene calls are TRBV6-1 and TRBJ1-3; tentative D call: TRBD1 (6 bases). The ends were cut back, 6 bases at V and 4 bases at J, with 16 bases in the middle. The CDR3 is 15 amino acids. CDR1 and CDR2 from the germline V gene are MNHNS and SASEGT. In nucleotides, the CDR3 is TGTGCCAGCAGCCGCGGGGGCGCCGCGGGAAACACCATATATTTT. Translated, it gives CASSRGGAAGNTIYF.

This clonotype was seen repeatedly, ten times or more. This chain connects TRBV28 to TRBJ2-7, with a weak D call TRBD2 (6 bases). Germline V gene lookup returns CDR1 MDHEN and CDR2 SYDVKM. This CDR3 is built from 15 residues. Between the trimmed V and J ends, which lost 6 bases and 6 bases, there was a span of 21 bases. The CDR3 region is CASRALGTQKREQYF. The DNA of the CDR3 is TGTGCCAGCAGAGCCCTCGGGACTCAAAAGCGCGAGCAGTACTTC.

This clonotype was seen only a few times. CDR3 in DNA: TGTGCCAGCAAAGGCGGGGACTACACCGGGGAGCTGTTTTTT. This encodes CASKGGDYTGELFF. The chain has TRBV2 and TRBJ2-2; the D gene is possibly TRBD2 (6 bases). Germline lookup yields CDR1 SNHLY and CDR2 FYNNEI. The CDR3 has 14 amino acids. Trimming cost V 7 bases and J 3 bases, with 12 bases left between them.

The chain employs TRBV7-9 and TRBJ2-1; D gene ambiguous. Germline-derived CDR1 and CDR2 are SEHNR and FQNEAQ (reference sequence). V lost 4 bases and J lost 8, with 18 bases in between. The CDR3 is made up of 15 amino acids. CDR3 sequence reads: CASSYPKLLGDEQFF. Here the CDR3 DNA reads TGTGCCAGCAGCTACCCGAAACTACTGGGTGATGAGCAGTTCTTC.

The rearrangement links TRBV7-9 to TRBJ1-5, with 9 bases lining up with TRBD1. The germline V gene has CDR1 SEHNR and CDR2 FQNEAQ (reference sequence). The CDR3 has 16 amino acids. V lost 5 bases and J lost 0; bases outside the gene matches: 5. The CDR3 reads CASSIGTGYSNQPQHF. Here the CDR3 DNA reads TGTGCCAGCAGCATTGGGACAGGGTATAGCAATCAGCCCCAGCATTTT. Full variable domain (missing parts from reference TRBV7-9 and TRBJ1-5): DTGVSQNPRHKITKRGQNVTFRCDPISEHNRLYWYRQTLGQGPEFLTYFQNEAQLEKSRLLSDRFSAERPKGSFSTLEIQRTEQGDSAMYLCASSIGTGYSNQPQHFGDGTRLSIL.

This clonotype was counted many times. This chain connects TRBV7-9 to TRBJ2-5; D ambiguous. The germline V gene encodes CDR1 SEHNR and CDR2 FQNEAQ (reference sequence). CDR3 length equals 14 residues. The V gene lost 3 bases and the J gene lost 5 bases, with 13 bases spanning the gap. The CDR3 bases are TGTGCCAGCAGCTTTTCCCCGGCGGAGGAGACCCAGTACTTC. Translating gives CASSFSPAEETQYF.

This clonotype was seen a handful of times. V usage is TRBV20-1 and J usage is TRBJ2-5; D perhaps matches TRBD2 (5 bases). The CDR3 totals 12 residues. Germline V gives CDR1 DFQATT, CDR2 SNEGSKA (reference sequence). V gave up 6 bases and J gave up 1 base, with 9 bases separating them. The CDR3 nucleotides read TGCAGTGCCGGACTGGTCCAAGAGACCCAGTACTTC. Its translation: CSAGLVQETQYF.

This clonotype occurred a few times. The V call is TRBV5-1, the J call TRBJ2-7, with unresolved D. Germline CDR1 SGHRS, CDR2 YFSETQ. The V and J ends lost 0 bases and 5 bases respectively, with 9 bases between them. The CDR3 spans 13 residues. Written as DNA, the CDR3 is TGCGCCAGCAGCTTGGTTCAAAGCGACGAGCAGTACTTC. Residues: CASSLVQSDEQYF.